Presented here are 30 T cell receptor beta chains from one specimen sequenced in a study of blood T cell repertoires in COVID-19. Some clones are missing from TCRdb's copy, which holds only in-frame ones; the method was immunoSEQ multiplex PCR. The repertoire holds a few hundred thousand clones, with 80% to 90% as singletons. The sequencing input was PBMCs or T cells enriched from blood (not recorded which). The origin of the receptors is a man aged 25 to 40 who had recovered from COVID-19.

The chain recombines TRBV5-4 with TRBJ2-2; tentatively, D is TRBD1 (6 bases). From germline, CDR1 is SGHNT and CDR2 YYREEE (reference sequence). Trimming took 4 bases from V and 6 from J, leaving 19 bases between them. This CDR3 has 16 residues. Here the CDR3 reads CASSVRDTPFPGELFF. The CDR3 nucleotides read TGTGCCAGCAGCGTTCGGGACACCCCCTTTCCCGGGGAGCTGTTTTTT.

J is TRBJ2-2 and V is TRBV24-1; TRBD1 agrees at 8 bases. The V segment lost 5 bases and the J segment 6 bases; nucleotides outside the gene matches: 7. Per the germline V gene, CDR1 is KGHDR and CDR2 is SFDVKD. This CDR3 spans 15 amino acids. The CDR3 sequence is CATSVQGAIAGELFF. The DNA of the CDR3 is TGTGCCACCAGTGTGCAGGGGGCAATCGCCGGGGAGCTGTTTTTT.

The chain carries TRBV2 and TRBJ2-2; 12 nucleotides line up with TRBD2. Germline V gene sequence: CDR1 SNHLY, CDR2 FYNNEI. The trim removed 3 bases at V and 1 base at J, leaving 3 bases unmatched. This CDR3 is 17 amino acids long. CDR3 residues: CASSEASGRGNTGELFF. For the CDR3, the DNA is TGTGCCAGCAGTGAGGCTAGCGGGAGGGGGAACACCGGGGAGCTGTTTTTT.

This chain joins TRBV9 and TRBJ2-3; 8 bases fit TRBD2. From germline, CDR1 is SGDLS and CDR2 YYNGEE. V was clipped by 3 bases and J by 7 bases; unmatched bases: 10. The CDR3 loop spans 15 amino acids. The CDR3 DNA reads TGTGCCAGCAGCGAGTTCAGCGGGAGTAAGAATACGCAGTATTTT. This translates into CASSEFSGSKNTQYF.

The table lists this clone with a count of one. The CDR3 DNA follows: TGTGCCAGCAGTTCTCCCGGGACAGGGTTCACCGGGGAGCTGTTTTTT. The encoded protein is CASSSPGTGFTGELFF. The chain is built from TRBV7-9 and TRBJ2-2; 9 bases line up with TRBD1. This CDR3 spans 16 amino acids. V dropped 6 bases and J dropped 4; count of bases not matched to a gene: 9. Germline V gene data show CDR1 as SEHNR and CDR2 as FQNEAQ (reference sequence).

This chain uses TRBV30 with TRBJ2-2; D is ambiguous. V shed 0 bases and J shed 7 bases, with 6 bases lying between them. CDR1 and CDR2 (germline): GTSNPN, SVGIG (reference sequence). The CDR3 is 12 amino acids. Here the CDR3 reads CAWSVEVGELFF. The CDR3 DNA reads TGTGCCTGGAGTGTAGAGGTCGGGGAGCTGTTTTTT.

The chain employs TRBV11-2 and TRBJ1-5, with TRBD1 identical over 9 bases. Germline V gene sequence: CDR1 SGHAT, CDR2 FQNNGV. V lost 5 bases, J lost 5 bases, and 4 bases stayed unmatched. The length of the CDR3 is 14 residues. As DNA, the CDR3 is TGTGCCAGCAGCCCTACAGGGGGCTATCAGCCCCAGCATTTT. Its protein is CASSPTGGYQPQHF.

The chain joins TRBV2 to TRBJ2-7; D is unresolved. V dropped 7 bases and J dropped 2 bases, with 6 bases sitting between them. Germline CDR1 reads SNHLY; CDR2 reads FYNNEI. The CDR3 covers 11 residues. The CDR3 region has the DNA TGTGCCAGCATGTCAGCCTACGAGCAGTACTTC. This sequence encodes CASMSAYEQYF. Drawing the rest from reference TRBV2 and TRBJ2-7, the complete variable domain is EPEVTQTPSHQVTQMGQEVILRCVPISNHLYFYWYRQILGQKVEFLVSFYNNEISEKSEIFDDQFSVERPDGSNFTLKIRSTKLEDSAMYFCASMSAYEQYFGPGTRLTVT.

For the CDR3, the DNA is TGTGCCAGCAGTTTAGATTGGGGGACTTCCAAAAACATTCAGTACTTC. Protein: CASSLDWGTSKNIQYF. This chain links TRBV27 with TRBJ2-4; perhaps TRBD2 as D (6 bases). There are 16 residues in the CDR3. V was pared by 2 bases and J by 2 bases, with 13 bases between. The V gene's germline CDR1 is MNHEY and CDR2 SMNVEV (reference sequence).

The chain joins TRBV7-2 to TRBJ2-7; 7 bases are shared with TRBD1. V was pared by 0 bases and J by 6 bases, with 8 bases of the junction left unmatched. The germline gives CDR1 SGHTA, CDR2 FQGNSA. This CDR3 comprises 15 residues. The CDR3 region has the DNA TGTGCCAGCAGCTTAGCCGACAGGGAAACCACCGAGCAGTACTTC. Protein: CASSLADRETTEQYF.

DNA for the CDR3: TGTGCCAGCAGCTTAGTGGGGACTAGCGGGAGCTCCTACGAGCAGTACTTC. Translating gives CASSLVGTSGSSYEQYF. J is TRBJ2-7 and V is TRBV7-2; 14 bases agree with TRBD2. CDR1 and CDR2 (germline): SGHTA, FQGNSA. This CDR3 region has 17 residues. Germline trimming cut 1 base from V and 0 bases from J; bases unmatched to any gene: 2.

The rearrangement links TRBV27 to TRBJ1-6; D remains unclear. The V gene lost 8 bases and the J gene lost 5 bases, with 7 bases spanning the gap. This CDR3 spans 12 amino acids. The germline V gene has CDR1 MNHEY and CDR2 SMNVEV (reference sequence). The CDR3 DNA follows: TGTGCCAGCGGCCGGGATAATTCACCCCTCCACTTT. Translation gives CASGRDNSPLHF.

The chain carries TRBV6-5 and TRBJ1-2; 8 nucleotides line up with TRBD1. This CDR3 is 15 amino acids long. The V gene end was trimmed by 0 bases and the J gene end by 6 bases; junction bases not matched to a gene: 6. Germline V gene data show CDR1 as MNHEY and CDR2 as SVGAGI. In DNA, the CDR3 is TGTGCCAGCAGTTACTCTCGGACAGGGATGGATGGCTACACCTTC. Its translation is CASSYSRTGMDGYTF.

The J gene is TRBJ2-7, the V gene TRBV5-1, with D perhaps TRBD2 (6 bases). The CDR3 is made up of 14 amino acids. Per germline, CDR1 SGHRS and CDR2 YFSETQ. V lost 4 bases and J lost 2, with 13 bases in between. CDR3 nucleotide sequence: TGCGCCAGCAGCCCCGGGACTTCAGCCTACGAGCAGTACTTC. Encoded protein: CASSPGTSAYEQYF.

The chain is built from TRBV7-9 and TRBJ2-7; D is possibly TRBD2 (7 bases). V lost 2 bases, J lost 3 bases, and 17 bases lay in between. The CDR3 sequence is 16 residues long. Germline CDR1 and CDR2: SEHNR and FQNEAQ (reference sequence). CDR3 residues: CASSLFRGGGIYEQYF. The CDR3 nucleotides are TGTGCCAGCAGCTTATTTAGGGGCGGGGGCATCTACGAGCAGTACTTC.

The chain uses TRBV25-1 and TRBJ2-5; the match to TRBD2 covers 7 bases. The CDR3 contains 15 residues. Looked up from germline, CDR1 is MGHDK and CDR2 is SYGVNS. V was pared by 8 bases and J by 2 bases, with 11 bases of the junction left unmatched. CDR3 in DNA: TGTGCCAGCGAGAAGGTTGGGGAGGGGCAAGAGACCCAGTACTTC. Its protein product is CASEKVGEGQETQYF.

J is TRBJ2-2 and V is TRBV6-4; 9 positions agree with TRBD1. Germline trimming cut 6 bases from V and 5 bases from J; bases unmatched to any gene: 7. Germline V gene lookup returns CDR1 MRHNA and CDR2 SNTAGT. CDR3 length: 15 residues. The CDR3 nucleotides read TGTGCCAGCAGGAGGGACAGGGCCGAAACCGGGGAGCTGTTTTTT. The encoded protein is CASRRDRAETGELFF.

J is TRBJ2-4 and V is TRBV19, with D possibly TRBD2 on 6 matching bases. V dropped 1 base and J dropped 7 bases, with 11 bases sitting between them. Germline assignment: CDR1 LNHDA and CDR2 SQIVND (reference sequence). The length of the CDR3 is 14 residues. CDR3 in amino acids: CASSIVPAGNIQYF. The DNA for the CDR3 is TGTGCCAGTAGTATAGTGCCAGCGGGCAACATTCAGTACTTC.

The chain employs TRBV3-1 (or the pseudogene TRBV3-2) and TRBJ1-2; D is ambiguous. CDR1 is LGHDT, CDR2 YNNKEL, per germline (reference sequence). V was shortened by 2 bases and J by 7 bases, with 8 bases between the two germline ends. This CDR3 region has 12 residues. The CDR3 spells CASSQLLGGYTF. The CDR3 nucleotides are TGTGCCAGCAGCCAATTGCTAGGTGGCTACACCTTC.

This rearrangement joins TRBV12-5 to TRBJ1-6; D not resolved. Trimming removed 1 base from V and 0 bases from J, with 19 bases in between. Germline CDR1 is LGHNT and CDR2 is FRNRAP. The CDR3 is 20 amino acids. CDR3 DNA sequence: TGTGCTAGTGGTTTGGGACGAGGGCCTGGCCAGAGCTCCTATAATTCACCCCTCCACTTT. It encodes CASGLGRGPGQSSYNSPLHF.

This chain uses TRBV24-1 with TRBJ2-1; D perhaps matches TRBD1 (5 bases). CDR1 and CDR2 from the germline V gene are KGHDR and SFDVKD. The length of the CDR3 is 14 residues. The V and J ends lost 4 bases and 8 bases respectively, with 14 bases between them. For the CDR3, the DNA is TGTGCCACCAGTGACCCCGGACAAGGCGATGAGCAGTTCTTC. Protein: CATSDPGQGDEQFF.

CDR3 nucleotides: TGTGCCAGTACTCCTAGCGGGAGGGCCAACAATGAGCAGTTCTTC. It yields the protein CASTPSGRANNEQFF. The rearrangement links TRBV19 to TRBJ2-1; 12 positions match TRBD2. This CDR3 has 15 amino acids. Germline V lookup: CDR1 LNHDA, CDR2 SQIVND (reference sequence). The J segment lost 5 bases and the V segment lost 7 bases, leaving 6 bases of the junction unmatched.

This clone was observed a few times. The rearrangement joins TRBV4-1 to TRBJ2-7; 10 bases map to TRBD1. The CDR3 is made up of 18 amino acids. Germline lookup yields CDR1 MGHRA and CDR2 YSYEKL. V lost 2 bases, J lost 0 bases, and 10 bases stayed unmatched. In DNA, the CDR3 is TGCGCCAGCAGCCAAAAAAAAGAGACAGGGGGCCACTCCTACGAGCAGTACTTC. Its translation is CASSQKKETGGHSYEQYF.

The V gene is TRBV7-9, the J gene TRBJ1-4; TRBD1 agrees at 7 bases. Germline loops: CDR1 SEHNR, CDR2 FQNEAQ (reference sequence). Trimming removed 4 bases from V and 3 bases from J; junction bases left unmatched: 5. The CDR3 is made up of 15 amino acids. This chain's CDR3 is CASSWRTGSNEKLFF. For the CDR3, the DNA is TGTGCCAGCAGCTGGAGGACAGGCTCTAATGAAAAACTGTTTTTT.

The chain is built from TRBV20-1 and TRBJ2-1; TRBD2 agrees at 7 bases. This CDR3 has 14 residues. Looked up from germline, CDR1 is DFQATT and CDR2 is SNEGSKA (reference sequence). V lost 3 bases, J lost 3 bases, and 5 bases stayed unmatched. The CDR3 loop is CSASPAGHYNEQFF. Written as DNA, the CDR3 is TGCAGTGCTAGTCCAGCGGGGCACTACAATGAGCAGTTCTTC.

V usage is TRBV6-5 and J usage is TRBJ2-2; 8 bases are shared with TRBD1. The CDR3 totals 14 residues. V trimming: 5 bases; J trimming: 5 bases; junction bases outside the gene matches: 4. Germline V gene sequence: CDR1 MNHEY, CDR2 SVGAGI. The CDR3 loop reads CASSQGAETGELFF. CDR3 DNA: TGTGCCAGCAGTCAGGGGGCGGAAACCGGGGAGCTGTTTTTT.

The chain recombines TRBV4-2 with TRBJ2-2, with D tentatively TRBD2 (6 bases). This CDR3 comprises 17 residues. The ends were cut back, 1 base at V and 5 bases at J, with 17 bases in the middle. Germline lookup yields CDR1 LGHNA and CDR2 YNFKEQ. CDR3 DNA: TGTGCCAGCAGCCAAGGGGTCGCGGGGTGGTCGACCGGGGAGCTGTTTTTT. Translating it yields CASSQGVAGWSTGELFF.

Only one count was recorded for this clone. The chain is built from TRBV6-5 and TRBJ1-5; TRBD1 matches 7 bases. This CDR3 region has 15 residues. Looked up from germline, CDR1 is MNHEY and CDR2 is SVGAGI. V lost 10 bases and J lost 3; bases outside the gene matches: 12. CDR3 in amino acids: CATASLGQLNQPQHF. In nucleotides, the CDR3 is TGTGCCACCGCCAGTTTGGGACAGCTCAATCAGCCCCAGCATTTT.

V is TRBV9 and J is TRBJ2-1, with 7 nucleotides matching TRBD1. V was clipped by 3 bases and J by 9 bases; unmatched bases: 3. The CDR3 is made up of 12 amino acids. Germline CDR1 and CDR2: SGDLS and YYNGEE. In DNA, the CDR3 is TGTGCCAGCAGCGAGGGGGCAGGTGAGCAGTTCTTC. It specifies CASSEGAGEQFF.

The chain is built from TRBV5-1 and TRBJ2-2; 11 nucleotides align to TRBD2. This CDR3 comprises 14 residues. V shed 4 bases, J shed 7 bases, and the junction held 3 bases outside the gene matches. Germline lookup yields CDR1 SGHRS and CDR2 YFSETQ. The CDR3 DNA is TGCGCCAGCAGCGTCGGGACTAGCGGCGGGGAGCTGTTTTTT. It codes for CASSVGTSGGELFF.